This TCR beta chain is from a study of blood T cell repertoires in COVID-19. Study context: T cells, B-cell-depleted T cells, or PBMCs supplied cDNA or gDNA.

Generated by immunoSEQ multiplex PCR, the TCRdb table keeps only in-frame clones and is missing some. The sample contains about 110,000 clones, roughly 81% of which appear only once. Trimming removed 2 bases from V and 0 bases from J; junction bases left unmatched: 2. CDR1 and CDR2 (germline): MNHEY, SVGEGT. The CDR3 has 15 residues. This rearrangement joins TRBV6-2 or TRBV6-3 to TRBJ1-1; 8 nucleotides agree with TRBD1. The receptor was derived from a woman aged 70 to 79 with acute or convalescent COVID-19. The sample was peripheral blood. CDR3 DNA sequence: TGTGCCAGCAGTTACGGGGGACAGGTGAACACTGAAGCTTTCTTT. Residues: CASSYGGQVNTEAFF.